Listed below are T cell receptor beta chains from one sample, sequenced in a study of blood T cell repertoires in COVID-19. TCRdb's copy holds only in-frame clones and misses some; the assay was immunoSEQ multiplex PCR. The sample holds tens of thousands of clones; about 84% are singletons and the top ten take about 14%. Sequencing used peripheral blood. These receptors were collected from a human donor in a cohort sampled during active COVID-19. Each CDR3 is given with its conserved first and last residue. D genes are given only for firm matches. Clone size appears in some rows only: once, few, many, or a class for an expanded clone.

size,D,J,V,DNA,CDR3
-,-,TRBJ1-2,TRBV7-2,TGTGCCAGCAGCTTAGTGCCGGAGGGAGGCTACACCTTC,CASSLVPEGGYTF
-,TRBD1,TRBJ1-1,TRBV19,TGTGCCAGTAGTACGAGCTCTCACAGGGGGCTGAACACTGAAGCTTTCTTT,CASSTSSHRGLNTEAFF
few,-,TRBJ1-5,TRBV2,TGTGCCAGCAGGCCGCGTAGCAATCAGCCCCAGCATTTT,CASRPRSNQPQHF
few,-,TRBJ2-3,TRBV7-2,TGTGCCAGCAGCTTAGGGTTTACCCGGGGAGGAGATACGCAGTATTTT,CASSLGFTRGGDTQYF
-,-,TRBJ2-7,TRBV7-6,TGTGCCAGCAGGGGGACATTCCTCTACTTC,CASRGTFLYF
-,-,TRBJ1-2,TRBV12-3/TRBV12-4,TGTGCCAGCAGAGAGACAACTTATGGCTACACCTTC,CASRETTYGYTF
-,-,TRBJ2-1,TRBV4-3,TGCGCCAGCAGCCAAGATTATATGGGGGCGGGTTACAATGAGCAGTTCTTC,CASSQDYMGAGYNEQFF
-,-,TRBJ2-6,TRBV11-3,TGTGCCAGCAGCCCGAGGTACTCTGGGGCCAACGTCCTGACTTTC,CASSPRYSGANVLTF
-,-,TRBJ1-5,TRBV6-4,TGTGCCAGCAGTGTCAGTAGCAATCAGCCCCAGCATTTT,CASSVSSNQPQHF
-,TRBD1,TRBJ1-1,TRBV6-5,TGTGCCAGCAGTAGACAGGGGTGGGACACTGAAGCTTTCTTT,CASSRQGWDTEAFF
-,-,TRBJ1-4,TRBV29-1,TGCAGCGTCAAAGGGAGAGGGAGGACTAATGAAAAACTGTTTTTT,CSVKGRGRTNEKLFF
-,TRBD1,TRBJ2-7,TRBV2,TGTGCCAGCAGGGATACAGGGGGCGACGAGCAGTACTTC,CASRDTGGDEQYF
-,TRBD2,TRBJ2-2,TRBV6-2/TRBV6-3,TGTGCCAGCAGTTACGGCGGACTAGCGGAGATCACCGGGGAGCTGTTTTTT,CASSYGGLAEITGELFF
-,TRBD1,TRBJ1-1,TRBV18,TGTGCCAGCTCACCTAGACAGGGGGCGAACACTGAAGCTTTCTTT,CASSPRQGANTEAFF
-,-,TRBJ1-2,TRBV5-1,TGCGCCAGCAGCTTGGTCGTGACAGGCCCGTCTAACTATGGCTACACCTTC,CASSLVVTGPSNYGYTF
-,-,TRBJ1-6,TRBV5-4,TGTGCCAGCAGTAGCAGAAATTCACCCCTCCACTTT,CASSSRNSPLHF
-,-,TRBJ2-1,TRBV6-2/TRBV6-3,TGTGCCAGCAGCCCCTCCCAACGAGTCGCTTACAATGAGCAGTTCTTC,CASSPSQRVAYNEQFF
few,-,TRBJ1-5,TRBV30,TGTGCCTGGAGCAAAATCATAACAGGAAGCAATCAGCCCCAGCATTTT,CAWSKIITGSNQPQHF
-,-,TRBJ1-6,TRBV6-5,TGTGCCAGCAGTTACGGTGTCGGGAATTCACCCCTCCACTTT,CASSYGVGNSPLHF
-,TRBD1,TRBJ2-2,TRBV18,TGTGCCAGCTCACCTAGGGACAGTCTGGTCACCGGGGAGCTGTTTTTT,CASSPRDSLVTGELFF
-,-,TRBJ2-1,TRBV4-1,TGCGCCAGCAGCCAAGTTACGACAGGCCCATATTACAATGAGCAGTTCTTC,CASSQVTTGPYYNEQFF
few,-,TRBJ2-7,TRBV5-4,TGTGCCAGCAGCTCTGGATCAAACAGGAGTAACTTGTGGCAGTACTTC,CASSSGSNRSNLWQYF
-,TRBD2,TRBJ2-7,TRBV6-5,TGTGCCAGCAGCGCAGGACTAGCGGGAGCCTACGAGCAGTACTTC,CASSAGLAGAYEQYF
-,TRBD1,TRBJ1-2,TRBV7-2,TGTGCCAGCAGCTTACTACAGGGGTCGGGTGGCTACACCTTC,CASSLLQGSGGYTF
-,TRBD2,TRBJ2-7,TRBV11-3,TGTGCCAGCAGCTCCTCGGGACTAGCGGGCGCGCAGTACTTC,CASSSSGLAGAQYF
-,TRBD2,TRBJ2-2,TRBV5-1,TGCGCCAGCAGCCGGGGGGACACCGGGGAGCTGTTTTTT,CASSRGDTGELFF
-,-,TRBJ2-4,TRBV7-2,TGTGCCAGCAGCTTAGGCGACAGGTATCTAGCCAAAAACATTCAGTACTTC,CASSLGDRYLAKNIQYF
-,TRBD1,TRBJ1-2,TRBV27,TGTGCCAGCAGTTTGGACAGGACGTATGGCTACACCTTC,CASSLDRTYGYTF
-,-,TRBJ1-4,TRBV27,TGTGCCAGCAGTTTGCAGGGACTTGCAACTAATGAAAAACTGTTTTTT,CASSLQGLATNEKLFF
once,TRBD1,TRBJ1-2,TRBV19,TGTGCCAGTACCTCACGGACAGGGGCCCTCTATGGCTACACCTTC,CASTSRTGALYGYTF
-,TRBD1,TRBJ2-1,TRBV5-1,TGCGCCAGCAGCAAAGGGACAGGGGTGAATGAGCAGTTCTTC,CASSKGTGVNEQFF
-,TRBD1,TRBJ1-1,TRBV6-4,TGTGCCAGCAGTGTCAACAGGGGCACTGAAGCTTTCTTT,CASSVNRGTEAFF
-,TRBD1,TRBJ2-7,TRBV6-5,TGTGCCAGCAGTTACGGGACAGGGATCTACGAGCAGTACTTC,CASSYGTGIYEQYF
-,-,TRBJ2-1,TRBV7-9,TGTGCCAGCAGCTTAGAGGGACTCCCTTCCTACAATGAGCAGTTCTTC,CASSLEGLPSYNEQFF
-,-,TRBJ2-7,TRBV10-1,TGCGCCAGCAGATTTGAGGGGGGGGCTACCTCGAACTACGAGCAGTACTTC,CASRFEGGATSNYEQYF
once,-,TRBJ2-2,TRBV10-3,TGTGCCATCAGTGAGCCGGGGGTTTCGAACACCGGGGAGCTGTTTTTT,CAISEPGVSNTGELFF
-,-,TRBJ1-2,TRBV7-9,TGTGCCAGCAGCTTCGACGTCCCCAGAGGGAACAACTATGGCTACACCTTC,CASSFDVPRGNNYGYTF
-,TRBD1,TRBJ2-7,TRBV2,TGTGCCAGCAGCGCTAGGGACAGGGGAGGATACGAGCAGTACTTC,CASSARDRGGYEQYF
-,-,TRBJ2-2,TRBV5-1,TGCGCCAGCAGCTTGTTTCAGGGCTCGAGAGAGCTGTTTTTT,CASSLFQGSRELFF
-,TRBD2,TRBJ2-7,TRBV11-2,TGTGCCAGCAGGTCCTGGGGGGGAGGGGCTAGCTCCTACGAGCAGTACTTC,CASRSWGGGASSYEQYF
-,-,TRBJ1-5,TRBV11-2,TGTGCCAGCAGCTTAGATGGGGGCAATAACAATCAGCCCCAGCATTTT,CASSLDGGNNNQPQHF
-,TRBD2,TRBJ2-5,TRBV2,TGTGCCAGCAGCGGCGGGGGGCCTCTTAAAGAGACCCAGTACTTC,CASSGGGPLKETQYF
-,-,TRBJ2-4,TRBV3-1/TRBV3-2,TGTGCCAGCAGCCTCAAAGGGGCGGCTCTAGCCAAAAACATTCAGTACTTC,CASSLKGAALAKNIQYF
few,-,TRBJ2-7,TRBV15,TGTGCCACCAGCAGAGACAGGGAGGCTGCCTACGAGCAGTACTTC,CATSRDREAAYEQYF
-,-,TRBJ1-3,TRBV6-5,TGTGCCAGCAGTTACTCGAGCAGGAACTCTGGAAACACCATATATTTT,CASSYSSRNSGNTIYF
medium-sized,TRBD1,TRBJ2-7,TRBV5-6,TGTGCCAGCAGCCCCGGGACAGGGGCGAGGGAGCAGTACTTC,CASSPGTGAREQYF
-,-,TRBJ2-5,TRBV21-1,TGTGCCAGCAGCCTCTACCCCGGACAGCCGGGGGAGACCCAGTACTTC,CASSLYPGQPGETQYF
few,-,TRBJ1-5,TRBV4-1,TGCGCCAGCAGCCAAGATTCGGGATGGAGGCCCCAGCATTTT,CASSQDSGWRPQHF
-,TRBD2,TRBJ2-5,TRBV5-4,TGTGCCAGCAGCTTGGCGAGCCAGACTAGCGTGAAAGAGACCCAGTACTTC,CASSLASQTSVKETQYF
-,TRBD1,TRBJ1-3,TRBV12-5,TGTGCTAGTGGTTTGGGAGGGGGCGGAGGAAACACCATATATTTT,CASGLGGGGGNTIYF
few,TRBD2,TRBJ2-1,TRBV7-2,TGTGCCAGCAAGGGGCCCCGGGGGGATTCCTACAATGAGCAGTTCTTC,CASKGPRGDSYNEQFF
-,-,TRBJ2-7,TRBV18,TGTGCCAGCTCCCCCCTAGTAGGCTCCTACGAGCAGTACTTC,CASSPLVGSYEQYF